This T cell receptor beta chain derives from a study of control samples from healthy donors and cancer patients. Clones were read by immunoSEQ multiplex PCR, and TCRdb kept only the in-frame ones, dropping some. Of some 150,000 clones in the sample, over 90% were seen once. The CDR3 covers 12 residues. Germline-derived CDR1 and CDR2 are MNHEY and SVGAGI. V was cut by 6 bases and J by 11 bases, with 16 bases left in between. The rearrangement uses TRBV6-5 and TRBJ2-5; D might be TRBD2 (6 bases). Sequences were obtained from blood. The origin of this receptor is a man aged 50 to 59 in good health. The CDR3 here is CASRALRGTQYF. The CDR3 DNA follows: TGTGCCAGCAGGGCCCTCCGGGGGACGCAGTACTTC.